A selection of T cell receptor beta chains follows, all from one sample in a study of blood T cell repertoires in COVID-19. Profiling relied on immunoSEQ multiplex PCR, and the TCRdb table lists in-frame clones only, not all of them. Among 350,000 to 400,000 clones, 85% to 90% were seen once, and the ten largest hold less than 2%. Source material: PBMCs or T cells enriched from blood (not recorded which). These TCRs come from a woman in her thirties who had recovered from COVID-19. CDR3s include the opening cysteine and the closing phenylalanine or tryptophan. A D gene is named only where the DNA matches it firmly. Some rows mark clone size as missing; the rest say once, few, many or name a class of expanded clone.

j_call,d_call,clone_size,v_call,cdr3_nt,cdr3_aa
TRBJ2-5,.,.,TRBV4-1,TGCGCCAGCAGCCAATTAGCTGTTCAAGAGACCCAGTACTTC,CASSQLAVQETQYF
TRBJ1-1,TRBD1,.,TRBV19,TGTGCCAGTAGTATGGGGACAGGCGTGATGGCTTTCTTT,CASSMGTGVMAFF
TRBJ1-1,TRBD1,few,TRBV29-1,TGCAGCGCCCGGAGGCAGGGGGCGATAATAGGGAACACTGAAGCTTTCTTT,CSARRQGAIIGNTEAFF
TRBJ2-1,TRBD1,few,TRBV14,TGTGCCAGCAGCCAACCCAGGGGGTTCAATGAGCAGTTCTTC,CASSQPRGFNEQFF
TRBJ2-1,TRBD2,once,TRBV5-4,TGTGCCAGCAGCCCGAGCGGGGGCATCGACAATGAGCAGTTCTTC,CASSPSGGIDNEQFF
TRBJ2-7,TRBD2,.,TRBV5-1,TGCGCCAGCAGCTACGGACTAGCGGGACGCGAGCAGTACTTC,CASSYGLAGREQYF
TRBJ2-7,.,.,TRBV28,TGTGCCAGCAGTTTATTAACACTAGGTCCGTCCGAGCAGTACTTC,CASSLLTLGPSEQYF
TRBJ2-6,.,.,TRBV12-3/TRBV12-4,TGTGCCAGCACCCTCCTTTGGGCCAACGTCCTGACTTTC,CASTLLWANVLTF
TRBJ2-7,TRBD1,.,TRBV30,TGTGCCTGGAGTCCCGGGACAGGGGGCTACGAGCAGTACTTC,CAWSPGTGGYEQYF
TRBJ2-3,.,once,TRBV29-1,TGCAGCGTTCAATTACAGTGGGATACGCAGTATTTT,CSVQLQWDTQYF